This T cell receptor (beta chain) was retrieved from a study of prognosis after radiotherapy for stage I lung cancer. Turning to the study itself: Some 15 patients presented with newly diagnosed primary stage I lung tumors, and a few carried oligometastatic NSCLC following surgical resection of the primary tumor. Notes on the study in general: After stereotactic body radiation therapy, unique TCR clone counts dropped from a median of around 10,000 to 6,900.

Points on this clonotype: Its antigen is as yet unknown.

Uniform node negativity on CT and PET/CT characterised the cohort, and no patient had undergone prior chemotherapy or radiotherapy or presented other malignancies. Multiplex PCR in two rounds served to amplify TCR beta CDR3 from genomic DNA. Used in first-round PCR were primers specific to each TRBV and TRBJ gene. TCRdb processed the multiplex PCR reads anew with MiXCR; each CDR3 protein has one entry. The profile shows around 20,000 distinct CDR3 sequences, roughly two fifths of them singletons. The V end was cut by 6 bases, the J end by 4 bases, with 9 bases between. CDR3 length equals 12 residues. Germline V CDR1 and CDR2: MDHEN, SYDVKM.

V usage is TRBV28 and J usage is TRBJ1-2; possibly TRBD1 for D (6 bases). This receptor was obtained from a donor at least 50 years old with non-small cell lung cancer. The starting material was PBMCs, obtained before or after stereotactic body radiation therapy (not recorded which). Written as DNA, the CDR3 is TGTGCCAGCAGGGACAGCTTCTATGGCTACACCTTC. Translation: CASRDSFYGYTF.